This T cell receptor beta chain was captured by sequencing in a study of cytomegalovirus exposure and HLA in healthy donors. V was trimmed by 1 base and J by 6 bases, leaving 10 bases between them. The CDR3 is made up of 15 amino acids. Germline V gene sequence: CDR1 SGHTA, CDR2 FQGNSA. PCR amplification relied on 60 Vbeta primers (plus 13 Jbeta primers). Repertoires were generated with immunoSEQ multiplex PCR, while TCRdb's copy carries only in-frame clones and drops some. Of some 93,000 clones in the sample, 78% were seen once. The material sequenced was PBMCs. The receptor was isolated from a woman in her thirties or forties in good health and CMV-seronegative. The chain recombines TRBV7-2 with TRBJ1-6; D not resolved. The CDR3 DNA is TGTGCCAGCAGCTTAGTCGGGGAATTTAATTCACCCCTCCACTTT. This gives the protein CASSLVGEFNSPLHF. Full variable domain (outside the CDR3, taken from reference TRBV7-2 and TRBJ1-6): GAGVSQSPSNKVTEKGKDVELRCDPISGHTALYWYRQSLGQGLEFLIYFQGNSAPDKSGLPSDRFSAERTGGSVSTLTIQRTQQEDSAVYLCASSLVGEFNSPLHFGNGTRLTVT.